This T cell receptor beta chain came from a study of shared clonotypes between healthy human individuals. Looking at the study overall: The study used three CD4 naive, three CD4 memory, two CD8 naive and one CD8 memory plate per donor. Overall study findings and caveats: Blood was the sole source, and tissue repertoires probably differ.

CDR1 is SQVTM and CDR2 is ANQGSEA in the germline V gene. This CDR3 region has 15 residues. Trimming took 4 bases from V and 7 from J; bases not matched to a gene: 10. Deep was the level used in running the assay. Data came from immunoSEQ multiplex PCR; TCRdb stores just in-frame clones and leaves some out. The sample consists of some 2,400,000 clones, 90% to 97% of them appearing once. A note on this clone: Its matching antigen is unknown.

The TCR sequence derives from a man in his late teens or twenties in good health. The V gene is TRBV29-1, the J gene TRBJ1-6, with 7 bases that match TRBD1. Sequenced sample: naive CD4+ T cells sorted from blood. This sample's subset: CD45RA+ positively selected. The CDR3, as DNA: TGCAGCGTTGCCGTAGGGGGCGCGCAGAATTCACCCCTCCACTTT. Encoded protein: CSVAVGGAQNSPLHF.